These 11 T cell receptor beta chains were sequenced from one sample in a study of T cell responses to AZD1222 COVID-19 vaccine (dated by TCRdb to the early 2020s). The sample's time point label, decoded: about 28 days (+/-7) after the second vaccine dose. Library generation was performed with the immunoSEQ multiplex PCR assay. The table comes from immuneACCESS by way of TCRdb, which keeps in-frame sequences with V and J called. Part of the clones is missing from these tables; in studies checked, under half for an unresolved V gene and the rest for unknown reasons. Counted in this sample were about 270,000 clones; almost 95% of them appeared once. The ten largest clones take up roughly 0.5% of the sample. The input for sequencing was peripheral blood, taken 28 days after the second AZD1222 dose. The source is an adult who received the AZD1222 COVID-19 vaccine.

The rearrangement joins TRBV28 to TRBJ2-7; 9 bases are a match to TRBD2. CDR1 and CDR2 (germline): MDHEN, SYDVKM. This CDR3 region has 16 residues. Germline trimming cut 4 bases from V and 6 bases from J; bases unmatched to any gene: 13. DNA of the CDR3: TGTGCCAGCAGTTGGCTCGAAGCGGGACTAGCAGGCGAGCAGTACTTC. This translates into CASSWLEAGLAGEQYF.

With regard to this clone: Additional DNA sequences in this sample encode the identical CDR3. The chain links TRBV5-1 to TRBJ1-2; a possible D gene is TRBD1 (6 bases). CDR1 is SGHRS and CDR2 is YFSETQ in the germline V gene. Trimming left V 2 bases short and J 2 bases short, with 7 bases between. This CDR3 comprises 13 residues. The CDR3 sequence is CASSLDRNYGYTF. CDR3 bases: TGCGCCAGCAGCTTAGACAGGAACTATGGCTACACCTTC. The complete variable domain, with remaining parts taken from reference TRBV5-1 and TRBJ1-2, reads KAGVTQTPRYLIKTRGQQVTLSCSPISGHRSVSWYQQTPGQGLQFLFEYFSETQRNKGNFPGRFSGRQFSNSRSEMNVSTLELGDSALYLCASSLDRNYGYTFGSGTRLTVV.

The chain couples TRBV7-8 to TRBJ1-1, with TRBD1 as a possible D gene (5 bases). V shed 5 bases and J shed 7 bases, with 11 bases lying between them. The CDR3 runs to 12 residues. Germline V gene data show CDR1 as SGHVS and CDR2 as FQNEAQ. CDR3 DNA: TGTGCCAGCAGCCGGACGGGGGGTGAAGCTTTCTTT. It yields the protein CASSRTGGEAFF.

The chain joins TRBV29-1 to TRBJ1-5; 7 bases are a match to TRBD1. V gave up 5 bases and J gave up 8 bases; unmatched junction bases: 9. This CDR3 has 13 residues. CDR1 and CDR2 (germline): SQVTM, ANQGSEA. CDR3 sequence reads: CSVSGTVGEPQHF. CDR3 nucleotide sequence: TGCAGCGTTTCCGGGACAGTTGGGGAGCCCCAGCATTTT.

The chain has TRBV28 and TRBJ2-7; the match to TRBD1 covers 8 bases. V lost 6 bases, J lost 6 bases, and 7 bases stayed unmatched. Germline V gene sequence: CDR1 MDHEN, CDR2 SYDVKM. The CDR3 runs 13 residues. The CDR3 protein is CASSWTGTGEQYF. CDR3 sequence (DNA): TGTGCCAGCAGCTGGACAGGGACTGGCGAGCAGTACTTC.

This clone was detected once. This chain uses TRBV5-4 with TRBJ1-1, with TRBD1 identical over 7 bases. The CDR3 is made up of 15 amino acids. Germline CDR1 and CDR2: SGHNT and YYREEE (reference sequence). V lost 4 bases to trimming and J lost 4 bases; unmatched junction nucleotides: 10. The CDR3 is CASSRKTGDGTEAFF. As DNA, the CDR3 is TGTGCCAGCAGCCGAAAAACAGGGGATGGCACTGAAGCTTTCTTT.

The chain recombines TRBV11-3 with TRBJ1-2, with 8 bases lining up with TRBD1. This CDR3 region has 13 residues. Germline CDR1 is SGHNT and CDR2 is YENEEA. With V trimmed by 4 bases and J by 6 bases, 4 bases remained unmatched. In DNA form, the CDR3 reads TGTGCCAGCAGCTCAGGGACAGGCGATGGCTACACCTTC. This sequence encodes CASSSGTGDGYTF.

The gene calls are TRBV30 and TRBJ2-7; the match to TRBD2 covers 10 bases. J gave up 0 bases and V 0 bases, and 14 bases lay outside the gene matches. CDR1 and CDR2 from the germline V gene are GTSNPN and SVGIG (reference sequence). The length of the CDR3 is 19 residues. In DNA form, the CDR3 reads TGTGCCTGGAGTGTATGTCGGCTAGCGGGGGCCCCGAGCTCCTACGAGCAGTACTTC. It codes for CAWSVCRLAGAPSSYEQYF.

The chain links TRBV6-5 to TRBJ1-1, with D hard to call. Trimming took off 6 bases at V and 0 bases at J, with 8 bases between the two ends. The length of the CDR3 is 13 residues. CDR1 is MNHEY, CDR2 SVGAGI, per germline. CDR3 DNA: TGTGCCAGCAGCTCCACAGTGAACACTGAAGCTTTCTTT. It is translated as CASSSTVNTEAFF.

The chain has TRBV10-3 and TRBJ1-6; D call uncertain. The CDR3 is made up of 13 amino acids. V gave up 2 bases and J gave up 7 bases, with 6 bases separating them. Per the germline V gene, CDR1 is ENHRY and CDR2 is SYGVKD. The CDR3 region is CAISESRNSPLHF. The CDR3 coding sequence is TGTGCCATCAGTGAGAGTCGCAATTCACCCCTCCACTTT.

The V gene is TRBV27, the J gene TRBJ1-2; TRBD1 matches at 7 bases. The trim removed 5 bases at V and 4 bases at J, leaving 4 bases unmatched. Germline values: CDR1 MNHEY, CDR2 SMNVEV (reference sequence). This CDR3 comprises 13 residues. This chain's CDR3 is CASSTTGSYGYTF. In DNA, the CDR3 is TGTGCCAGCAGTACGACAGGGAGCTATGGCTACACCTTC.